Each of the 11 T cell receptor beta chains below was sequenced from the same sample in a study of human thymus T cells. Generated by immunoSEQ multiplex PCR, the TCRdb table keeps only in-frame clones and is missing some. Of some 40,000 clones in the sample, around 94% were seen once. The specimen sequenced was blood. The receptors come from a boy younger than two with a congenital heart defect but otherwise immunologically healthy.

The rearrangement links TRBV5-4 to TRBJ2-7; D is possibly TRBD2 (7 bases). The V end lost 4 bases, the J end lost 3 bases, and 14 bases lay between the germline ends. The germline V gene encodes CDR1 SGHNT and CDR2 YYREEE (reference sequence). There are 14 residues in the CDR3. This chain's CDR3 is CASSGGGQYYEQYF. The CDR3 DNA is TGTGCCAGCAGCGGGGGGGGGCAGTACTACGAGCAGTACTTC.

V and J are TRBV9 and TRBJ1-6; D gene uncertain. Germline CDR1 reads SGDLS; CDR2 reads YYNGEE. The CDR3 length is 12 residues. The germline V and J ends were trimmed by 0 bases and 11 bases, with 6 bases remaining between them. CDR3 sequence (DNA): TGTGCCAGCAGCGTAGGGTTAGCACCCCTCCACTTT. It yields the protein CASSVGLAPLHF.

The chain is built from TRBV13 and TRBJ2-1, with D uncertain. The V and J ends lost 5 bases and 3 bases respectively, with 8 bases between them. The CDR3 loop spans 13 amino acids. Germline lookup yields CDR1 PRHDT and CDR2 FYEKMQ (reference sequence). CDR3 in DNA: TGTGCCAGCAGCCCGACGTACTACAATGAGCAGTTCTTC. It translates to CASSPTYYNEQFF.

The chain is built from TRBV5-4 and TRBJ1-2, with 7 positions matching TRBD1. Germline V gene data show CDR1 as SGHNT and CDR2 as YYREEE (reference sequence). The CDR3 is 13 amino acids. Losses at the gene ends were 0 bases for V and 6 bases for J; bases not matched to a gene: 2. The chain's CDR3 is CASSLEGADGYTF. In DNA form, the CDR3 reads TGTGCCAGCAGCTTGGAGGGGGCAGATGGCTACACCTTC.

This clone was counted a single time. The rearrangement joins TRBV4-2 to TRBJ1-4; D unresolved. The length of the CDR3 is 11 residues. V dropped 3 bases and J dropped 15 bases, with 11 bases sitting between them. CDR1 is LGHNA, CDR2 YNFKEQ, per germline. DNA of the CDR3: TGTGCCAGCAGCCATGCGGGCGGGGTGTTTTTT. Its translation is CASSHAGGVFF.

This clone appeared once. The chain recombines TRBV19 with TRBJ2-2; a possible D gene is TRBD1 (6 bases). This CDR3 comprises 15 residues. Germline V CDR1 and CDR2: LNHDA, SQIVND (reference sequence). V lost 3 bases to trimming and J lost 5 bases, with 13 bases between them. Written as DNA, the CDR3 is TGTGCCAGTAGTATCACGGCGCAGGGGACCGGGGAGCTGTTTTTT. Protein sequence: CASSITAQGTGELFF.

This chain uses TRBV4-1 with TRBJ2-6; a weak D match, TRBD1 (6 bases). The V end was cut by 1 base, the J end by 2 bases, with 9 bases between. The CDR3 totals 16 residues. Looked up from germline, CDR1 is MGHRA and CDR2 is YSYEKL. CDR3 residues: CASSQVPGAGANVLTF. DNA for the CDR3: TGCGCCAGCAGCCAAGTCCCAGGGGCTGGGGCCAACGTCCTGACTTTC.

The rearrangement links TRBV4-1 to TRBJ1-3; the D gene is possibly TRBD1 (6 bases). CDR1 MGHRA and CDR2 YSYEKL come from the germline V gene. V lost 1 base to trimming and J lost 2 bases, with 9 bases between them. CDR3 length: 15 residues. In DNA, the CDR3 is TGCGCCAGCAGCCAAGGGCAGGGGCCTGGAAACACCATATATTTT. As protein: CASSQGQGPGNTIYF.

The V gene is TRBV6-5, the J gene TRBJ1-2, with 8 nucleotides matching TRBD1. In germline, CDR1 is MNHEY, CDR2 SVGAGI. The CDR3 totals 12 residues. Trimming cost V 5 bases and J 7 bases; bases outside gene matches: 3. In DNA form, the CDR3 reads TGTGCCAGCAGTGGACAGGGAGGTGGCTACACCTTC. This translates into CASSGQGGGYTF.

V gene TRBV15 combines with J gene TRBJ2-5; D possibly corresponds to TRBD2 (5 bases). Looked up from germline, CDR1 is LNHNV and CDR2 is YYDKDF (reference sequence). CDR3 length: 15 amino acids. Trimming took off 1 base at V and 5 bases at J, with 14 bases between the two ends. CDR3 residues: CATSRAGGVAETQYF. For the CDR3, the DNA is TGTGCCACCAGCAGAGCCGGAGGCGTGGCGGAGACCCAGTACTTC.

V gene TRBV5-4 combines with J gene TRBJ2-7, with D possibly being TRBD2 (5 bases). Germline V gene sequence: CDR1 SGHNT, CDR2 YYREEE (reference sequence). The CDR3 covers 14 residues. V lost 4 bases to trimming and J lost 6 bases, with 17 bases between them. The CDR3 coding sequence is TGTGCCAGCAGCCCTACCGGGAATCCAAGCGAGCAGTACTTC. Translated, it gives CASSPTGNPSEQYF.